Presented here are 15 T cell receptor beta chains from one specimen sequenced in a study of cytomegalovirus exposure and HLA in healthy donors. The primer mix had 60 Vbeta and 13 Jbeta primers. The assay was immunoSEQ multiplex PCR, and TCRdb's table has in-frame clones only and misses some. The profile shows under 150,000 clones, approximately 82% of them singletons. The specimen was PBMCs. These receptors were obtained from a man aged 40-50 years in good health and CMV-seronegative.

CDR3 sequence: CASSQPGQVTGNTIYF. The CDR3 coding sequence is TGTGCCAGCAGCCAACCGGGACAGGTTACTGGAAACACCATATATTTT. J is TRBJ1-3 and V is TRBV5-6, with 8 bases lining up with TRBD1. Germline V gene lookup returns CDR1 SGHDT and CDR2 YYEEEE. Trimming at V came to 4 bases and at J to 2 bases, leaving 8 bases not matched to a gene. The CDR3 runs to 16 residues. Full variable domain (missing parts from reference TRBV5-6 and TRBJ1-3): DAGVTQSPTHLIKTRGQQVTLRCSPKSGHDTVSWYQQALGQGPQFIFQYYEEEERQRGNFPDRFSGHQFPNYSSELNVNALLLGDSALYLCASSQPGQVTGNTIYFGEGSWLTVV.

With regard to this clone: The sample has other DNA sequences that encode this CDR3 too. The chain combines TRBV27 with TRBJ2-7; 7 bases agree with TRBD1. CDR3 length: 13 residues. The ends lost 3 bases at V and 2 bases at J; junction bases unmatched: 1. The V gene's germline CDR1 is MNHEY and CDR2 SMNVEV (reference sequence). Here the CDR3 reads CASSLGQTYEQYF. The CDR3 bases are TGTGCCAGCAGTTTGGGACAGACCTACGAGCAGTACTTC.

This clone was seen only once. The chain carries TRBV29-1 and TRBJ2-5, with a tentative D call TRBD1 (6 bases). The better agreement between TRBJ2-7 and the DNA end casts doubt on the J call. The CDR3 length is 13 residues. Germline lookup yields CDR1 SQVTM and CDR2 ANQGSEA. The CDR3 protein is CSVLDRSSYEQYF. The CDR3 DNA sequence: TGCAGCGTTTTGGACAGATCCTCCTACGAGCAGTACTTC.

The V gene is TRBV28, the J gene TRBJ2-1; weak D call: TRBD2 (5 bases). Trimming took off 7 bases at V and 4 bases at J, with 17 bases between the two ends. This CDR3 comprises 15 residues. The germline CDR1 and CDR2 sequences are MDHEN and SYDVKM. The CDR3 DNA sequence: TGTGCCAGCACCACCCCCGCGGGTCTGTACAATGAGCAGTTCTTC. This encodes CASTTPAGLYNEQFF.

The V and J genes are TRBV19 and TRBJ2-5, with 7 bases lining up with TRBD1. The germline V gene has CDR1 LNHDA and CDR2 SQIVND (reference sequence). The CDR3 runs to 12 residues. V gave up 8 bases and J gave up 4 bases; unmatched junction bases: 4. CDR3 sequence: CASSQGSETQYF. CDR3 sequence (DNA): TGTGCCAGTTCACAGGGGTCAGAGACCCAGTACTTC.

The CDR3 bases are TGTGCCAGCAGTTACTTTCCGGGACTGGCAGAGACCCAGTACTTC. It codes for CASSYFPGLAETQYF. The J gene is TRBJ2-5, the V gene TRBV6-6; D possibly corresponds to TRBD2 (6 bases). Germline V lookup: CDR1 MNHNY, CDR2 SVGAGI (reference sequence). This CDR3 spans 15 amino acids. V was trimmed by 1 base and J by 4 bases, leaving 13 bases between them.

This clone has a single count. The rearrangement uses TRBV5-3 and TRBJ2-7; weak D call: TRBD2 (6 bases). TRBV5-3 is noted as an ORF with a role that remains uncertain. The CDR3 length is 16 residues. Trimming stripped 7 bases from V and 6 bases from J, with 26 bases between. The CDR3: CARDHSAGTPHCEQYF. Here the CDR3 DNA reads TGTGCCAGAGATCATTCCGCCGGGACTCCACATTGCGAGCAGTACTTC.

The rearrangement uses TRBV6-6 and TRBJ1-4; 7 bases align to TRBD1. Trimming took 6 bases from V and 6 from J; bases not matched to a gene: 7. Germline-derived CDR1 and CDR2 are MNHNY and SVGAGI (reference sequence). CDR3 length: 14 residues. CDR3 in amino acids: CASSRRDRDEKLFF. The CDR3, as DNA: TGTGCCAGCAGCCGCCGGGACAGAGATGAAAAACTGTTTTTT.

The genes are TRBV4-1 and TRBJ2-4; TRBD1 aligns across 7 bases. The V and J ends lost 0 bases and 6 bases, in that order; junction bases with no gene match: 2. This CDR3 contains 14 residues. Germline V lookup: CDR1 MGHRA, CDR2 YSYEKL. In DNA, the CDR3 is TGCGCCAGCAGCCAAGACCGGGACAGAAACATTCAGTACTTC. It is translated as CASSQDRDRNIQYF.

This chain connects TRBV19 to TRBJ2-1, with 7 nucleotides matching TRBD2. CDR1 LNHDA and CDR2 SQIVND come from the germline V gene (reference sequence). The CDR3 sequence is 15 residues long. V was clipped by 6 bases and J by 0 bases; unmatched bases: 5. In DNA form, the CDR3 reads TGTGCCAGTAGAGCGGGACCCGGCTCCTACAATGAGCAGTTCTTC. Translation gives CASRAGPGSYNEQFF.

The V gene is TRBV6-1, the J gene TRBJ1-1; TRBD1 might be the D (5 bases). The V end was cut by 7 bases, the J end by 0 bases, with 9 bases between. CDR1 and CDR2 from the germline V gene are MNHNS and SASEGT. The CDR3 sequence is 13 residues long. CDR3 DNA: TGTGCCAGCAAGGGGCGGCTGAACACTGAAGCTTTCTTT. Protein: CASKGRLNTEAFF.

The chain recombines TRBV7-9 with TRBJ1-1, with no clear D. Germline-derived CDR1 and CDR2 are SEHNR and FQNEAQ (reference sequence). The CDR3 covers 14 residues. V was trimmed by 0 bases and J by 1 base, leaving 6 bases between them. The CDR3 here is CASSLAVQNTEAFF. Written as DNA, the CDR3 is TGTGCCAGCAGCTTAGCTGTACAGAACACTGAAGCTTTCTTT.

The chain uses TRBV30 and TRBJ1-3; D unresolved. CDR3 length: 12 amino acids. With 5 bases removed from V and 4 bases from J, the gap between germline ends came to 9 bases. Germline V gene data show CDR1 as GTSNPN and CDR2 as SVGIG (reference sequence). The CDR3 protein is CAWQTGGNTIYF. The CDR3 DNA reads as TGTGCCTGGCAAACGGGAGGAAACACCATATATTTT.

This rearrangement joins TRBV9 to TRBJ1-4, with unresolved D. The CDR3 has 16 residues. Trimming cost V 0 bases and J 0 bases, with 9 bases left between them. Per germline, CDR1 SGDLS and CDR2 YYNGEE. The CDR3 DNA sequence: TGTGCCAGCAGCGTAGGGGCAGCTGCAACTAATGAAAAACTGTTTTTT. Translation: CASSVGAAATNEKLFF.

The chain links TRBV28 to TRBJ1-5; 7 bases line up with TRBD1. This CDR3 contains 16 residues. The germline CDR1 and CDR2 sequences are MDHEN and SYDVKM. V was pared by 4 bases and J by 0 bases, with 6 bases of the junction left unmatched. CDR3 sequence (DNA): TGTGCCAGCAGTTCCCCTGACAGGGTTAGCAATCAGCCCCAGCATTTT. Protein: CASSSPDRVSNQPQHF. Based on the CDR3 plus reference TRBV28 and TRBJ1-5, the full variable domain is DVKVTQSSRYLVKRTGEKVFLECVQDMDHENMFWYRQDPGLGLRLIYFSYDVKMKEKGDIPEGYSVSREKKERFSLILESASTNQTSMYLCASSSPDRVSNQPQHFGDGTRLSIL.